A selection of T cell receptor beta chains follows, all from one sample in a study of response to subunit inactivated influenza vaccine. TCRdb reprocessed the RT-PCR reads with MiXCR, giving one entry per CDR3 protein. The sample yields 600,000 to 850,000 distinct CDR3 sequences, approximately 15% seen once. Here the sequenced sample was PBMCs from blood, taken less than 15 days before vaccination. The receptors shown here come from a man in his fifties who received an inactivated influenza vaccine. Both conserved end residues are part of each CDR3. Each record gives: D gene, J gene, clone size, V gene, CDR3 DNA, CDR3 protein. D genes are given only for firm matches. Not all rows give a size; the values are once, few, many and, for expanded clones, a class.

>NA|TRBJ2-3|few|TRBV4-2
TGTGCCAGCAGCCAAGAGCACGGGGTAGGCGCAGCCAGCACAGATACGCAGTATTTT
CASSQEHGVGAASTDTQYF
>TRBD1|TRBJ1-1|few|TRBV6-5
TGTGCCAGCAGTTACTCGACAGGGAAGAACACTGAAGCTTTCTTT
CASSYSTGKNTEAFF
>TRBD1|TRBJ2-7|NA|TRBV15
TGTGCCACCAGCAGAGATTTCTCCCGCTCGACAGGGAGCCACGAGCAGTACTTC
CATSRDFSRSTGSHEQYF
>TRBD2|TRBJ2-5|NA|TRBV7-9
TGTGCCAGCAGCTCACCTAGCGGGGCTCAAGAGACCCAGTACTTC
CASSSPSGAQETQYF
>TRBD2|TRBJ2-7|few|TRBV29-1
TGCAGCGTTGGGCGGACTAGCGGGAACGACGAGCAGTACTTC
CSVGRTSGNDEQYF
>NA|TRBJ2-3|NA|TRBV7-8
TGTGCCAGCGAAGGCGGGGCGCAGTATTTT
CASEGGAQYF
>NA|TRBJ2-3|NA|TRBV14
TGTGCCAGCAGCCAAGATCTAGGAAGACTCACAGATACGCAGTATTTT
CASSQDLGRLTDTQYF
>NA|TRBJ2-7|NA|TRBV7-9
TGTGCCAGCAGTTCCGGGACTGCTGAACCCTCCTACGAGCAGTACTTC
CASSSGTAEPSYEQYF
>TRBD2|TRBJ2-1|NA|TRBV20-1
TGCAGTGCTAGAGCCTGGGCGGGAGGGCAGCACGATGAGCAGTTCTTC
CSARAWAGGQHDEQFF
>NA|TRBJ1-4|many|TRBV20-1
TGCAGTGCTAGAGGGCGGACACAAAATGAAAAACTGTTTTTT
CSARGRTQNEKLFF
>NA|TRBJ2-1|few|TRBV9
TGTGCCAGCAGCCCACGACTAGTCGGTACTTCTCTTTACAATGAGCAGTTCTTC
CASSPRLVGTSLYNEQFF
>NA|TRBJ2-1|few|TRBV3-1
TGTGCCAGCAGCACCCGACGAGAGGGACGAAATGAGCAGTTCTTC
CASSTRREGRNEQFF
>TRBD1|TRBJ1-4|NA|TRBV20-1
TGCAGTGCTGCTCAGGGGACAGGCGGTGAAAAACTGTTTTTT
CSAAQGTGGEKLFF
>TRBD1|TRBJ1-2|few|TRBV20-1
TGCAGTGCTAGCCTACGGACAGGCTGGGCTCGCTACACCTTC
CSASLRTGWARYTF
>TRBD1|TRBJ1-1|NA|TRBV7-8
TGTGCCAGCAGCTTCGACAGGGGTGAGATGAACACTGAAGCTTTCTTT
CASSFDRGEMNTEAFF
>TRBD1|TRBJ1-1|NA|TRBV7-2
TGTGCCAGCAGCTTAGTAGGACAGGGACCTCTTATCACTGAAGCTTTCTTT
CASSLVGQGPLITEAFF
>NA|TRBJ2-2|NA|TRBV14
TGTGCCAGCAGCCAAGATCTTGCGGTAGAACACACCGGGGAGCTGTTTTTT
CASSQDLAVEHTGELFF
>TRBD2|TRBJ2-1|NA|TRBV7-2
TGTGCCAGCAGCACCGGACTAGCGGGAGGGCGGGGGGTTGAGCAGTTCTTC
CASSTGLAGGRGVEQFF
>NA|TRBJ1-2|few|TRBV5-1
TGCGCCAGCAGCACGGACGGCTATGGCTACACCTTC
CASSTDGYGYTF
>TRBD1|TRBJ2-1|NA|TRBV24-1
TGTGCCACCAGTGATGTGGGACAGGTGGGAAATGAGCAGTTCTTC
CATSDVGQVGNEQFF
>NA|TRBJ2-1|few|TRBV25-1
TGTGCCAGCAGTGTCAGGAGCAAGAAAATCTACAATGAGCAGTTCTTC
CASSVRSKKIYNEQFF
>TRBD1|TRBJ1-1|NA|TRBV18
TGTGCCAGCGAGGACAGGGGAACTGAAGCTTTCTTT
CASEDRGTEAFF
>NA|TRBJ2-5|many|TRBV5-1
TGCGCCAGCAGCTTGGACGCTACAGGGATCCAAGAGACCCAGTACTTC
CASSLDATGIQETQYF
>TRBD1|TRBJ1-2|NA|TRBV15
TGTGCCACCAGCACCTCGACAGGGGTCGGCACCTTC
CATSTSTGVGTF
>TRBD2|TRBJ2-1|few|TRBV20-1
TGCAGTGCTAGTCTAGGGACTAGCGGCTACAATGAGCAGTTCTTC
CSASLGTSGYNEQFF
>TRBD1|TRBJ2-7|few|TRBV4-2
TGTGCCAGCAGCCAAGTTAGACAGGGGGTATACGAGCAGTACTTC
CASSQVRQGVYEQYF
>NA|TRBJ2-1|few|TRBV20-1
TGCAGTGCTCAAACTACAGGCCCCTACAATGAGCAGTTCTTC
CSAQTTGPYNEQFF